These T cell receptor beta chains were read from a single sample in a study of blood T cell repertoires in COVID-19. Some clones are missing from TCRdb's copy, which holds only in-frame ones; the method was immunoSEQ multiplex PCR. The sample has a few hundred thousand clones; 90% are singletons. Sequenced material: peripheral blood. The receptors come from a woman aged 60-75 years with COVID-19, enrolled during active disease. CDR3s include the opening cysteine and the closing phenylalanine or tryptophan. The D gene is left open where the match is weak. Rows give clone size only sometimes, using once, few, many, or a class for an expanded clone.

d_gene,abundance,v_gene,j_gene,CDR3aa,CDR3nt
TRBD1,few,TRBV19,TRBJ1-5,CASMRGQYQPQHF,TGTGCCAGTATGCGGGGACAGTATCAGCCCCAGCATTTT
TRBD1,NA,TRBV18,TRBJ1-1,CASSRLRTGSNTEAFF,TGTGCCAGCTCACGGTTAAGGACAGGGTCGAACACTGAAGCTTTCTTT
NA,NA,TRBV5-4,TRBJ1-5,CASSLTPLVREPQHF,TGTGCCAGCAGCTTGACCCCCCTAGTCAGAGAGCCCCAGCATTTT
NA,NA,TRBV9,TRBJ2-7,CASSATNEYEQYF,TGTGCCAGCAGCGCCACGAACGAGTACGAGCAGTACTTC
TRBD1,NA,TRBV18,TRBJ1-4,CASSPTGDYEKLFF,TGTGCCAGCTCACCCACAGGGGACTATGAAAAACTGTTTTTT
NA,NA,TRBV4-2,TRBJ1-5,CASSQDRGDPQHF,TGTGCCAGCAGCCAAGATAGGGGTGATCCCCAGCATTTT
TRBD1,NA,TRBV19,TRBJ2-5,CASNNAGTVIAGTQYF,TGTGCCAGTAACAATGCCGGGACAGTCATCGCAGGGACCCAGTACTTC
TRBD2,NA,TRBV3-1/TRBV3-2,TRBJ2-3,CASSQPFRISGRSTDTQYF,TGTGCCAGCAGCCAACCTTTTAGGATTAGCGGGCGTAGCACAGATACGCAGTATTTT
TRBD2,once,TRBV3-1/TRBV3-2,TRBJ2-3,CASSPRTSGGSSTDTQYF,TGTGCCAGCAGCCCCAGGACTAGCGGGGGGTCTAGCACAGATACGCAGTATTTT
NA,NA,TRBV19,TRBJ1-3,CASSMGRPDSGNTIYF,TGTGCCAGTAGTATGGGGAGGCCAGACTCTGGAAACACCATATATTTT
NA,NA,TRBV27,TRBJ2-7,CASIYGTPTYEQYF,TGTGCCAGCATTTACGGGACACCCACCTACGAGCAGTACTTC
NA,NA,TRBV5-4,TRBJ1-4,CASSLDGRGGSEKLFF,TGTGCCAGCAGCTTGGATGGGAGGGGAGGGAGTGAAAAACTGTTTTTT
NA,NA,TRBV6-1,TRBJ2-2,CASSDWGGLMTGELFF,TGTGCCAGCAGTGATTGGGGGGGGCTGATGACCGGGGAGCTGTTTTTT
NA,NA,TRBV6-5,TRBJ1-5,CASSYSRGMSNQPQHF,TGTGCCAGCAGTTACTCAAGGGGCATGAGCAATCAGCCCCAGCATTTT
TRBD1,NA,TRBV30,TRBJ1-3,CAWSIRTGTGNTIYF,TGTGCCTGGAGTATCCGGACAGGCACTGGAAACACCATATATTTT
TRBD2,NA,TRBV3-1/TRBV3-2,TRBJ2-3,CASSLAGGRADTQYF,TGTGCCAGCAGCTTGGCGGGGGGCCGCGCAGATACGCAGTATTTT
TRBD2,NA,TRBV7-2,TRBJ2-7,CASSSQTSGGATRSYEQYF,TGTGCCAGCAGCTCCCAGACTAGCGGGGGGGCGACCAGGTCCTACGAGCAGTACTTC
NA,NA,TRBV18,TRBJ2-1,CASSLRYEQFF,TGTGCCAGCTCCCTTAGATACGAGCAGTTCTTC
NA,once,TRBV7-2,TRBJ1-6,CASSLVGQHNSPLHF,TGTGCCAGCAGCTTAGTTGGGCAGCATAATTCACCCCTCCACTTT
TRBD2,NA,TRBV5-4,TRBJ2-2,CASSLVAGGMTGELFF,TGTGCCAGCAGCTTGGTAGCGGGGGGTATGACCGGGGAGCTGTTTTTT
NA,NA,TRBV9,TRBJ2-2,CASSVGGPTTGELFF,TGTGCCAGCAGCGTAGGAGGGCCTACGACCGGGGAGCTGTTTTTT
NA,NA,TRBV7-9,TRBJ1-4,CASSLNGLRSEKLFF,TGTGCCAGCAGCTTAAACGGCCTAAGGAGTGAAAAACTGTTTTTT
NA,NA,TRBV12-3/TRBV12-4,TRBJ1-2,CASSLGSVYGYTF,TGTGCCAGCAGTTTAGGCAGCGTTTATGGCTACACCTTC
NA,NA,TRBV5-4,TRBJ2-3,CASSSRDTQYF,TGTGCCAGCAGTTCCAGGGATACGCAGTATTTT
NA,NA,TRBV5-1,TRBJ2-7,CASSLEQGYEQYF,TGCGCCAGCAGCTTAGAACAGGGCTACGAGCAGTACTTC
TRBD1,once,TRBV4-3,TRBJ2-1,CASSQGWGQGTDEQFF,TGCGCCAGCAGCCAAGGTTGGGGACAGGGCACCGATGAGCAGTTCTTC
NA,NA,TRBV9,TRBJ2-6,CASSVRTHSGANVLTF,TGTGCCAGCAGCGTCCGTACTCACTCTGGGGCCAACGTCCTGACTTTC
NA,NA,TRBV11-2,TRBJ2-3,CASSPWASTDTQYF,TGTGCCAGCAGCCCCTGGGCTAGCACAGATACGCAGTATTTT
NA,NA,TRBV11-2,TRBJ1-2,CASSLEYHEDSTRAYYGYTF,TGTGCCAGCAGCTTAGAGTACCACGAGGACTCTACAAGGGCTTACTATGGCTACACCTTC
TRBD1,NA,TRBV6-5,TRBJ1-2,CASSKDRGAYGYTF,TGTGCCAGCAGCAAGGACAGGGGGGCATACGGCTACACCTTC
TRBD1,NA,TRBV4-1,TRBJ1-5,CASSNRPGQFDQPQHF,TGCGCCAGCAGCAATCGGCCGGGACAGTTTGATCAGCCCCAGCATTTT
NA,NA,TRBV6-4,TRBJ1-4,CASSVVGGPNEKLFF,TGTGCCAGCAGTGTTGTTGGAGGCCCCAATGAAAAACTGTTTTTT
NA,NA,TRBV21-1,TRBJ2-7,CASTSRPTGDYEQYF,TGTGCCAGCACAAGCAGACCCACAGGAGACTACGAGCAGTACTTC
TRBD1,NA,TRBV6-1,TRBJ2-1,CASSEFGTGLYNEQFF,TGTGCCAGCAGTGAATTTGGGACAGGCCTCTACAATGAGCAGTTCTTC
TRBD1,NA,TRBV6-5,TRBJ1-2,CASSYPPGQGTYGYTF,TGTGCCAGCAGTTACCCGCCGGGACAGGGCACTTATGGCTACACCTTC
NA,NA,TRBV12-3/TRBV12-4,TRBJ1-1,CASSSEGIRAFF,TGTGCCAGCAGTTCGGAGGGTATACGGGCTTTCTTT
TRBD1,NA,TRBV7-3,TRBJ1-2,CASSWGQGVYGYTF,TGTGCCAGCAGCTGGGGACAGGGGGTCTATGGCTACACCTTC
NA,few,TRBV7-2,TRBJ2-1,CASTSRRAGPGVEQFF,TGTGCCAGCACCTCCCGTAGGGCAGGGCCAGGGGTTGAGCAGTTCTTC
NA,NA,TRBV9,TRBJ1-6,CASSPRQNSPLHF,TGTGCCAGCAGCCCCAGACAGAATTCACCCCTCCACTTT
NA,NA,TRBV3-1/TRBV3-2,TRBJ1-6,CASSQSAETPRRF,TGTGCCAGCAGCCAATCGGCAGAAACCCCCAGGCGCTTT
NA,NA,TRBV9,TRBJ2-1,CASSPLTTSGGADKFF,TGTGCCAGCAGCCCTCTTACCACCTCTGGGGGGGCCGACAAGTTCTTC
NA,NA,TRBV4-3,TRBJ1-2,CASSQNRQEPNYGYTF,TGCGCCAGCAGCCAGAACCGACAGGAACCTAACTATGGCTACACCTTC
TRBD2,NA,TRBV7-7,TRBJ2-2,CASSPRSAGANTGELFF,TGTGCCAGCAGCCCCCGCTCAGCGGGGGCGAACACCGGGGAGCTGTTTTTT
NA,NA,TRBV5-1,TRBJ1-1,CASSLGNSQADEAFF,TGCGCCAGCAGCTTGGGGAACAGCCAAGCGGATGAAGCTTTCTTT
TRBD1,NA,TRBV28,TRBJ1-4,CASSNIWTGGEKLFF,TGTGCCAGCAGCAATATTTGGACAGGGGGCGAGAAACTGTTTTTT
TRBD1,NA,TRBV4-3,TRBJ1-4,CASSREVGTGNEKLFF,TGCGCCAGCAGCCGTGAGGTGGGGACAGGGAATGAAAAACTGTTTTTT
NA,NA,TRBV19,TRBJ1-2,CASSRRQGDYGYTF,TGTGCCAGTAGCAGGCGGCAGGGCGACTATGGCTACACCTTC
NA,NA,TRBV6-1,TRBJ2-2,CASSDGQWNAGELFF,TGTGCCAGCAGTGATGGACAGTGGAACGCCGGGGAGCTGTTTTTT
TRBD2,NA,TRBV3-1/TRBV3-2,TRBJ2-1,CASSQDRRGGDNEQFF,TGTGCCAGCAGCCAAGATCGCCGCGGGGGGGACAATGAGCAGTTCTTC
TRBD1,NA,TRBV7-9,TRBJ1-6,CASRPGTVLWPLHF,TGTGCCAGCAGACCTGGGACAGTCCTTTGGCCCCTCCACTTT
TRBD2,NA,TRBV6-2/TRBV6-3,TRBJ2-7,CASSYSRLAGLTIGLSYEQYF,TGTGCCAGCAGTTACTCGAGGCTAGCGGGCCTTACGATCGGGTTATCCTACGAGCAGTACTTC
NA,NA,TRBV7-9,TRBJ2-7,CASSPQGIYEQYF,TGTGCCAGCAGCCCCCAGGGGATCTACGAGCAGTACTTC
NA,NA,TRBV7-9,TRBJ1-2,CASSADRWDGYTF,TGTGCCAGCAGCGCCGACAGGTGGGATGGCTACACCTTC
TRBD2,NA,TRBV7-3,TRBJ2-2,CASSNGLAGGRGELFF,TGTGCCAGCAGCAACGGACTAGCGGGGGGCCGCGGGGAGCTGTTTTTT
TRBD1,once,TRBV7-2,TRBJ2-4,CASRPTGGIAKNIQYF,TGTGCCAGCAGGCCCACAGGGGGGATAGCCAAAAACATTCAGTACTTC